The 21 T cell receptor beta chains reported below all come from one sample, sequenced in a study of cytomegalovirus exposure and HLA in healthy donors. PCR amplification relied on 60 Vbeta primers (plus 13 Jbeta primers). Clones were sequenced by immunoSEQ multiplex PCR, and TCRdb holds only the in-frame ones, with some missing. This sample has about 140,000 clones, with around a tenth found just once. Sequencing was done on a sample of PBMCs. The receptor set was obtained from a man over 45 in good health and CMV-seronegative.

Remarks on this clone: One end of the junction does not line up with germline, which may come from a read error. This chain uses TRBV30 with TRBJ2-2, with 9 nucleotides matching TRBD1. Germline V gives CDR1 GTSNPN, CDR2 SVGIG (reference sequence). CDR3 length: 15 residues. As DNA, the CDR3 is TGTGCCTGGACACAGGGGGCGCGGGGTACCGGAGAGCTGTTTTTT. Amino acids: CAWTQGARGTGELFF.

The chain employs TRBV20-1 and TRBJ2-1; perhaps TRBD1 as D (6 bases). The germline V gene has CDR1 DFQATT and CDR2 SNEGSKA (reference sequence). The CDR3 contains 11 residues. Between the trimmed V and J ends, which lost 7 bases and 10 bases, there was a span of 14 bases. CDR3 residues: CSEQGPAEQFF. For the CDR3, the DNA is TGCAGTGAACAGGGACCAGCAGAGCAGTTCTTC.

This clone has only a few counts. The rearrangement joins TRBV27 to TRBJ1-5; 7 positions agree with TRBD1. The length of the CDR3 is 15 residues. The germline V gene encodes CDR1 MNHEY and CDR2 SMNVEV (reference sequence). V lost 5 bases and J lost 6; bases outside the gene matches: 10. The CDR3 region has the DNA TGTGCCAGCAGTACCCCTGACAGGGTGGGTCAGCCCCAGCATTTT. It yields the protein CASSTPDRVGQPQHF.

This clone was observed a handful of times. The gene calls are TRBV11-3 and TRBJ2-7; 14 bases map to TRBD2. Germline V CDR1 and CDR2: SGHNT, YENEEA. With V trimmed by 5 bases and J by 6 bases, 6 bases remained unmatched. The length of the CDR3 is 15 residues. The CDR3 DNA reads as TGTGCCAGCAGCGAAGGGACTAGCGGGAGTTTCGAGCAGTACTTC. Protein sequence: CASSEGTSGSFEQYF. The variable domain in full, completed from reference TRBV11-3 and TRBJ2-7, reads EAGVVQSPRYKIIEKKQPVAFWCNPISGHNTLYWYLQNLGQGPELLIRYENEEAVDDSQLPKDRFSAERLKGVDSTLKIQPAELGDSAVYLCASSEGTSGSFEQYFGPGTRLTVT.

The chain carries TRBV6-5 and TRBJ1-2, with 7 positions matching TRBD1. V lost 10 bases and J lost 4; bases outside the gene matches: 9. Germline V gives CDR1 MNHEY, CDR2 SVGAGI. The CDR3 contains 13 residues. The CDR3 DNA sequence: TGTGCCATCGGGACAGAGGAACGCTATGGCTACACCTTC. Residues: CAIGTEERYGYTF.

The V call is TRBV5-1, the J call TRBJ2-7, with TRBD1 matching over 10 bases. Trimming removed 4 bases from V and 6 bases from J; junction bases left unmatched: 7. The CDR3 totals 14 residues. Germline CDR1 and CDR2: SGHRS and YFSETQ. The DNA for the CDR3 is TGCGCCAGCAGCAGAGGGGACAGGGGTTCCGAGCAGTACTTC. This codes for CASSRGDRGSEQYF.

This clone has just a few counts. The chain couples TRBV5-1 to TRBJ1-4; 11 bases agree with TRBD1. The junction had 13 bases not matched to a gene; V was cut back by 4 bases and J by 5 bases. Per the germline V gene, CDR1 is SGHRS and CDR2 is YFSETQ. CDR3 size: 18 residues. This CDR3 reads CASSPGGQGAWGNEKLFF. CDR3 DNA: TGCGCCAGCAGCCCGGGCGGACAGGGGGCGTGGGGAAATGAAAAACTGTTTTTT.

This clone was counted a few times. The chain uses TRBV5-4 and TRBJ2-3; D might be TRBD2 (5 bases). The germline CDR1 and CDR2 sequences are SGHNT and YYREEE (reference sequence). The CDR3 runs to 15 residues. V was shortened by 4 bases and J by 2 bases, with 14 bases between the two germline ends. This CDR3 is CASSMAGLVTDTQYF. In nucleotides, the CDR3 is TGTGCCAGCAGCATGGCTGGACTCGTCACAGATACGCAGTATTTT. The whole variable domain, remainder taken from reference TRBV5-4 and TRBJ2-3, is ETGVTQSPTHLIKTRGQQVTLRCSSQSGHNTVSWYQQALGQGPQFIFQYYREEENGRGNFPPRFSGLQFPNYSSELNVNALELDDSALYLCASSMAGLVTDTQYFGPGTRLTVL.

This clone was detected a few times. The chain uses TRBV29-1 and TRBJ2-4; D perhaps matches TRBD2 (6 bases). Trimming took off 6 bases at V and 8 bases at J, with 14 bases between the two ends. The CDR3 sequence is 12 residues long. Germline CDR1 SQVTM, CDR2 ANQGSEA. DNA for the CDR3: TGCAGCGTATCTTCGGGGGAGGACATTCAGTACTTC. Protein product: CSVSSGEDIQYF. The whole variable domain, remainder taken from reference TRBV29-1 and TRBJ2-4, is SAVISQKPSRDICQRGTSLTIQCQVDSQVTMMFWYRQQPGQSLTLIATANQGSEATYESGFVIDKFPISRPNLTFSTLTVSNMSPEDSSIYLCSVSSGEDIQYFGAGTRLSVL.

The sample holds a few counts of this clone. The chain is built from TRBV4-1 and TRBJ1-2; no definite D call. The germline gives CDR1 MGHRA, CDR2 YSYEKL. The CDR3 consists of 14 residues. V gave up 4 bases and J gave up 4 bases, with 13 bases separating them. The CDR3 DNA is TGCGCCAGCAGCCCACAGAAAGGGAGCTATGGCTACACCTTC. This gives the protein CASSPQKGSYGYTF.

V usage is TRBV6-6 and J usage is TRBJ1-2; TRBD1 is a possible D gene (5 bases). The CDR3 has 12 amino acids. Germline V gives CDR1 MNHNY, CDR2 SVGAGI (reference sequence). V lost 10 bases to trimming and J lost 2 bases, with 11 bases between them. The CDR3 reads CATHGGNYGYTF. CDR3 DNA: TGTGCCACCCACGGGGGGAACTATGGCTACACCTTC.

This clone showed up just a few times. CDR3 sequence (DNA): TGTGCCAGCAGCGTGGACTTCGCCTACGAGCAGTACTTC. Its translation is CASSVDFAYEQYF. This chain links TRBV7-9 with TRBJ2-7, with D tentatively TRBD2 (5 bases). The germline V gene encodes CDR1 SEHNR and CDR2 FQNEAQ (reference sequence). V gave up 5 bases and J gave up 2 bases, with 10 bases separating them. The CDR3 spans 13 residues.

This clone was observed a handful of times. One junction end does not reproduce the germline sequence, and a read error may be involved. The V and J genes are TRBV5-6 and TRBJ1-5; 10 positions agree with TRBD1. Looked up from germline, CDR1 is SGHDT and CDR2 is YYEEEE. The CDR3 runs to 17 residues. This CDR3 is CASFTSTGGDPHQPKHF. In DNA form, the CDR3 reads TGTGCCAGCTTCACATCGACAGGGGGCGATCCTCATCAGCCCAAGCATTTC.

The rearrangement joins TRBV7-9 to TRBJ1-4; D is ambiguous. The germline gives CDR1 SEHNR, CDR2 FQNEAQ (reference sequence). The germline V and J ends were trimmed by 4 bases and 8 bases, with 14 bases remaining between them. CDR3 length equals 14 residues. This CDR3 is CASSSSFLREKLFF. For the CDR3, the DNA is TGTGCCAGCAGCTCCAGCTTTCTGAGGGAAAAACTGTTTTTT.

The chain combines TRBV2 with TRBJ1-5; no clear D gene. Germline V gives CDR1 SNHLY, CDR2 FYNNEI. V dropped 4 bases and J dropped 4 bases, with 14 bases sitting between them. CDR3 length equals 15 residues. CDR3 sequence (DNA): TGTGCCAGCAGTGGGAGATTAGCCGAAAATCAGCCCCAGCATTTT. This translates into CASSGRLAENQPQHF.

The V call is TRBV2, the J call TRBJ2-1; possibly TRBD1 for D (6 bases). Trimming removed 6 bases from V and 5 bases from J, with 11 bases in between. There are 13 residues in the CDR3. CDR1 and CDR2 (germline): SNHLY, FYNNEI. The chain's CDR3 is CASRVDRNNEQFF. For the CDR3, the DNA is TGTGCCAGCAGGGTTGACAGGAACAATGAGCAGTTCTTC.

This clone showed up just a few times. The V call is TRBV5-6, the J call TRBJ1-1, with D possibly being TRBD1 (6 bases). In germline, CDR1 is SGHDT, CDR2 YYEEEE. Trimming pared 1 base from V and 0 bases from J, leaving 7 bases between. The length of the CDR3 is 14 residues. The CDR3 spells CASSLQGMNTEAFF. The CDR3 bases are TGTGCCAGCAGCTTGCAGGGGATGAACACTGAAGCTTTCTTT.

There are a few counts of this clone. The J gene is TRBJ1-1, the V gene TRBV30; D may be TRBD1 (5 bases). The CDR3 extends over 14 amino acids. The ends were cut back, 5 bases at V and 3 bases at J, with 16 bases in the middle. Germline lookup yields CDR1 GTSNPN and CDR2 SVGIG (reference sequence). The CDR3 sequence: CAWSGGMVDTEAFF. The DNA of the CDR3 is TGTGCCTGGTCCGGGGGTATGGTAGACACTGAAGCTTTCTTT. Full variable domain (remainder filled in from reference TRBV30 and TRBJ1-1): SQTIHQWPATLVQPVGSPLSLECTVEGTSNPNLYWYRQAAGRGLQLLFYSVGIGQISSEVPQNLSASRPQDRQFILSSKKLLLSDSGFYLCAWSGGMVDTEAFFGQGTRLTVV.

Worth noting for this clone: This specimen includes other DNA sequences encoding the same CDR3. The J gene is TRBJ2-7, the V gene TRBV2, with 8 bases identical to TRBD1. V dropped 6 bases and J dropped 0; count of bases not matched to a gene: 4. CDR3 length equals 14 residues. The germline V gene encodes CDR1 SNHLY and CDR2 FYNNEI. The CDR3 DNA reads as TGTGCCAGCAGACCCGGACAGGGCTCCTACGAGCAGTACTTC. It is translated as CASRPGQGSYEQYF.

The V gene is TRBV27, the J gene TRBJ1-4; D not certain. Germline CDR1 MNHEY, CDR2 SMNVEV (reference sequence). The ends were cut back, 5 bases at V and 8 bases at J, with 12 bases in the middle. The CDR3 is made up of 13 amino acids. The CDR3 here is CASSPQRGEKLFF. The DNA of the CDR3 is TGTGCCAGCAGTCCACAGAGAGGGGAAAAACTGTTTTTT.

This clone was counted a few times. V usage is TRBV12-2 and J usage is TRBJ2-2; no check of the table's D call, TRBD2, against the DNA was made. TRBV12-2 is recorded as a pseudogene. This CDR3 contains 14 residues. CDR3 DNA: TGTGCAAGTCGCTTACTAGCGGGAGCCGGGGAGCTGTTTTTT. Protein: CASRLLAGAGELFF.